The clone carrying this T cell receptor (beta chain) has more than one count but fewer than ten. Its matching antigen is unknown. This entry comes from a study of beta chain features in type 1 diabetes. The overall study: Researchers looked at about 110 million sorted cells across all samples.

Study-wide results and caveats: Comparison showed that naive, central memory and Treg TCRB repertoires appeared more similar among patients than among healthy donors. TCRB CDR3s from Type 1 diabetes patients were moderately but significantly shorter in all four CD4+ subsets.

Germline V lookup: CDR1 LGHNA, CDR2 YNFKEQ. The CDR3 totals 19 residues. J gave up 3 bases and V 4 bases, and 14 bases lay outside the gene matches. Expressed TCRB transcripts were sequenced because the isolated RNA had all been reverse transcribed beforehand. The read count averaged approximately 4 million across naive, central memory and regulatory T cell samples. Sequencing used immunoSEQ multiplex PCR; TCRdb keeps in-frame clones, though not all of them. The data hold about 160,000 clones, with under 13% observed a single time. Cell sorting via CD45RO/CCR7/CD25/CD127/CD95/CD27 was performed to obtain CD4+ naive, central memory, regulatory and stem cell-like memory cells.

Source material: central memory CD4+ T cells from blood. The clonotype originates from a man younger than 45 with type 1 diabetes. The chain has TRBV4-2 and TRBJ2-1, with 11 bases aligning to TRBD2. CDR3 sequence (DNA): TGTGCCAGCAGCCGAAGTACGGGATCCGGGACTAGCGGCTACAATGAGCAGTTCTTC. Encoded protein: CASSRSTGSGTSGYNEQFF.